The 25 T cell receptor beta chains reported below all come from one sample, sequenced in a study of blood T cells in healthy people across ages. Using a J-beta primer mix together with a sample-barcoded 5' primer, a second PCR was run for roughly 6 to 12 cycles. TCRdb recomputed calls from the 5' RACE reads with MiXCR, one row per CDR3 protein. This table has about 1.1 million distinct CDR3 sequences, more than 30% appearing once. Sequencing was done on a sample of blood. The receptor set was obtained from a man between 18 and 35 years old in good health.

This clonotype was observed a handful of times. The gene calls are TRBV12-3 or TRBV12-4 and TRBJ1-6; 8 positions agree with TRBD1. V was pared by 5 bases and J by 8 bases, with 5 bases of the junction left unmatched. The CDR3 sequence is 14 residues long. Here the CDR3 reads CASSRQGPYSPLHF. In nucleotides, the CDR3 is TGTGCCAGCAGTAGACAGGGGCCATATTCACCCCTCCACTTT.

The chain couples TRBV6-5 to TRBJ2-1, with 7 bases aligning to TRBD2. Per germline, CDR1 MNHEY and CDR2 SVGAGI. The CDR3 runs to 16 residues. V was clipped by 5 bases and J by 3 bases; unmatched bases: 10. The CDR3 region has the DNA TGTGCCAGCAGTAATAACCCGGGACTACGCTACAATGAGCAGTTCTTC. This translates into CASSNNPGLRYNEQFF.

This clonotype was observed a few times. The CDR3 protein is CAISGTPRLRDNEQFF. CDR3 DNA sequence: TGTGCCATCAGCGGGACCCCCAGGCTCAGGGACAATGAGCAGTTCTTC. The chain carries TRBV10-3 and TRBJ2-1, with D possibly called TRBD1 or TRBD2 (5 bases each). The V gene's germline CDR1 is ENHRY and CDR2 SYGVKD. This CDR3 is built from 16 residues. V lost 6 bases, J lost 5 bases, and 20 bases lay in between.

The rearrangement uses TRBV7-2 and TRBJ2-4, with D possibly being TRBD1 (6 bases). Germline loops: CDR1 SGHTA, CDR2 FQGNSA. The CDR3 spans 16 residues. Trimming cost V 0 bases and J 3 bases, with 12 bases left between them. CDR3 in DNA: TGTGCCAGCAGCTTAGCGGGTAGGACAGTCAAAAACATTCAGTACTTC. Translation: CASSLAGRTVKNIQYF.

The rearrangement links TRBV7-9 to TRBJ2-7; D unresolved. Looked up from germline, CDR1 is SEHNR and CDR2 is FQNEAQ (reference sequence). The CDR3 is made up of 15 amino acids. Trimming took off 4 bases at V and 2 bases at J, with 15 bases between the two ends. For the CDR3, the DNA is TGTGCCAGCAGCTCGACTGAAAGGAGCCCCTACGAGCAGTACTTC. Translated: CASSSTERSPYEQYF.

This clonotype was seen a handful of times. V is TRBV18 and J is TRBJ2-3; 9 bases are shared with TRBD1. Losses at the gene ends were 1 base for V and 3 bases for J; bases not matched to a gene: 11. This CDR3 spans 18 amino acids. Germline V gives CDR1 KGHSH, CDR2 LQKENI. The CDR3 DNA follows: TGTGCCAGCTCACCACTCGGGCAACAGGGGGCAAGTACAGATACGCAGTATTTT. It codes for CASSPLGQQGASTDTQYF.

V and J are TRBV28 and TRBJ1-1; TRBD1 agrees at 8 bases. Germline assignment: CDR1 MDHEN and CDR2 SYDVKM. The ends lost 2 bases at V and 4 bases at J; junction bases unmatched: 9. The CDR3 covers 16 residues. DNA of the CDR3: TGTGCCAGCAGTTTAAAAAGGGACAGGTGGACCACTGAAGCTTTCTTT. Translating it yields CASSLKRDRWTTEAFF.

V usage is TRBV12-3 or TRBV12-4 and J usage is TRBJ2-3; unclear D gene. V dropped 5 bases and J dropped 6 bases, with 9 bases sitting between them. There are 12 residues in the CDR3. The CDR3 loop is CASSPIRDTQYF. The CDR3 bases are TGTGCCAGCAGTCCGATCCGGGATACGCAGTATTTT.

The genes are TRBV29-1 and TRBJ2-1, with TRBD2 matching over 8 bases. V lost 4 bases to trimming and J lost 4 bases; unmatched junction nucleotides: 9. Germline CDR1 and CDR2: SQVTM and ANQGSEA. This CDR3 has 15 amino acids. The CDR3: CSVVEGGGPYNEQFF. Written as DNA, the CDR3 is TGCAGCGTTGTGGAGGGCGGGGGGCCATACAATGAGCAGTTCTTC.

This chain links TRBV20-1 with TRBJ1-2; the match to TRBD1 covers 7 bases. CDR3 length: 12 amino acids. Germline V gives CDR1 DFQATT, CDR2 SNEGSKA (reference sequence). Written as DNA, the CDR3 is TGCAGCCAATCCTCCGGGACAGTCGGCTACACCTTC. Residues: CSQSSGTVGYTF.

This clonotype was seen just once. The J gene is TRBJ2-7, the V gene TRBV27; D gene uncertain. V was clipped by 2 bases and J by 7 bases, with 21 bases between them. The CDR3 loop spans 16 amino acids. Per germline, CDR1 MNHEY and CDR2 SMNVEV (reference sequence). This CDR3 is CASSLEWVPPYNEQYF. CDR3 nucleotides: TGTGCCAGCAGTTTAGAGTGGGTCCCACCCTACAATGAGCAGTACTTC.

The chain uses TRBV6-5 and TRBJ2-1; D unclear. The germline CDR1 and CDR2 sequences are MNHEY and SVGAGI. Deletions cut 5 bases from V and 3 bases from J, with 11 bases between. This CDR3 region has 14 residues. This CDR3 is CASSGRSFYNEQFF. The CDR3 nucleotides read TGTGCCAGCAGTGGACGGTCGTTCTACAATGAGCAGTTCTTC.

This clonotype occurred a few times. V is TRBV6-5 and J is TRBJ2-5, with D perhaps TRBD1 (5 bases). CDR1 is MNHEY and CDR2 is SVGAGI in the germline V gene. This CDR3 is 16 amino acids long. V was cut by 0 bases and J by 2 bases, with 13 bases left in between. The CDR3 loop is CASSYSGVRVQETQYF. Written as DNA, the CDR3 is TGTGCCAGCAGTTACTCTGGGGTCAGGGTACAAGAGACCCAGTACTTC.

This clonotype has just a few counts. J is TRBJ2-3 and V is TRBV6-5; 13 bases agree with TRBD2. The length of the CDR3 is 15 residues. Germline loops: CDR1 MNHEY, CDR2 SVGAGI. Trimming at V came to 5 bases and at J to 4 bases, leaving 3 bases not matched to a gene. CDR3 nucleotide sequence: TGTGCCAGCAGTCCCGGGACTAGCGGGGCAGATACGCAGTATTTT. It encodes CASSPGTSGADTQYF.

This clonotype has more than one count but fewer than ten. The DNA is omitted, as the CDR3 cannot be located on it reliably, and the CDR3 follows TCRdb's listing. The chain carries TRBV27 and TRBJ1-2; the DNA was not compared with TRBD1, the D call given in the table. The CDR3 contains 18 residues when both ends are counted. Germline lookup yields CDR1 MNHEY and CDR2 SMNVEV (reference sequence). The CDR3 reads CASSFGAGGLVSYGGYTF.

V is TRBV6-5 and J is TRBJ2-7; D may match TRBD1 or TRBD2 (5 bases each). Trimming removed 5 bases at V and 6 bases at J, with 14 bases between. Germline V gene sequence: CDR1 MNHEY, CDR2 SVGAGI. The CDR3 extends over 13 amino acids. The CDR3 DNA follows: TGTGCCAGCAGTGATCGGGACGGCCGCGAGCAGTACTTC. Its protein product is CASSDRDGREQYF.

This clonotype was counted a few times. This chain joins TRBV7-2 and TRBJ2-3; a weak D match, TRBD2 (5 bases). V lost 1 base and J lost 1, with 12 bases in between. The CDR3 runs to 16 residues. Germline V gives CDR1 SGHTA, CDR2 FQGNSA. Here the CDR3 DNA reads TGTGCCAGCAGCTTAGATTCGGACTCTGGCACAGATACGCAGTATTTT. Amino acid sequence: CASSLDSDSGTDTQYF. The full variable domain, with the rest looked up from reference TRBV7-2 and TRBJ2-3, is GAGVSQSPSNKVTEKGKDVELRCDPISGHTALYWYRQSLGQGLEFLIYFQGNSAPDKSGLPSDRFSAERTGGSVSTLTIQRTQQEDSAVYLCASSLDSDSGTDTQYFGPGTRLTVL.

This clonotype was found a few times. The V and J genes are TRBV6-2 or TRBV6-3 and TRBJ2-5; 8 nucleotides align to TRBD1. Germline lookup yields CDR1 MNHEY and CDR2 SVGEGT. The CDR3 length is 11 residues. V was pared by 5 bases and J by 11 bases, with 4 bases of the junction left unmatched. CDR3 DNA: TGTGCCAGCAGTCCTAACAGGGGGCAGTACTTC. This encodes CASSPNRGQYF.

This clonotype was counted a few times. The rearrangement joins TRBV9 to TRBJ1-6; unclear D gene. The CDR3 is 15 amino acids. Between the trimmed V and J ends, which lost 0 bases and 7 bases, there was a span of 11 bases. Germline CDR1 reads SGDLS; CDR2 reads YYNGEE. The CDR3 sequence: CASSVASRMNSPLHF. In DNA, the CDR3 is TGTGCCAGCAGCGTAGCTTCACGGATGAATTCACCCCTCCACTTT.

The chain has TRBV12-3 or TRBV12-4 and TRBJ2-1, with D maybe TRBD1 (5 bases). The CDR3 sequence is 17 residues long. V lost 4 bases and J lost 0, with 16 bases in between. CDR3 in amino acids: CASSYQIWGSSYNEQFF. In nucleotides, the CDR3 is TGTGCCAGCAGTTACCAGATCTGGGGCAGCTCCTACAATGAGCAGTTCTTC.

The chain joins TRBV7-2 to TRBJ2-2; D call uncertain. V dropped 5 bases and J dropped 7 bases, with 11 bases sitting between them. This CDR3 spans 13 amino acids. Germline CDR1 reads SGHTA; CDR2 reads FQGNSA. CDR3 residues: CASSIRAIGELFF. CDR3 nucleotide sequence: TGTGCCAGCAGCATTAGAGCCATCGGGGAGCTGTTTTTT.

The CDR3 DNA reads as TGTGCCAGCAGTTTTATTCCGGCGGGAGCGGACGGGGAGCTGTTTTTT. It encodes CASSFIPAGADGELFF. The rearrangement uses TRBV27 and TRBJ2-2, with TRBD2 identical over 7 bases. V dropped 3 bases and J dropped 7; count of bases not matched to a gene: 11. Germline CDR1 MNHEY, CDR2 SMNVEV (reference sequence). The CDR3 has 16 amino acids.

This chain joins TRBV5-1 and TRBJ2-1; 9 bases map to TRBD2. The CDR3 extends over 15 amino acids. Germline CDR1 is SGHRS and CDR2 is YFSETQ. The trim removed 4 bases at V and 5 bases at J, leaving 7 bases unmatched. CDR3 protein: CASSPWTSVDNEQFF. The DNA for the CDR3 is TGCGCCAGCAGCCCTTGGACTAGCGTAGACAATGAGCAGTTCTTC.

The V and J genes are TRBV18 and TRBJ1-5, with D perhaps TRBD1 (5 bases). CDR3 length equals 14 residues. Trimming pared 3 bases from V and 5 bases from J, leaving 11 bases between. CDR1 and CDR2 (germline): KGHSH, LQKENI. The DNA for the CDR3 is TGTGCCAGCTCACCCGGGTCGACAGATCAGCCCCAGCATTTT. It encodes CASSPGSTDQPQHF.

The chain couples TRBV3-1 to TRBJ2-4, with D perhaps TRBD1 or TRBD2 (5 bases each). The ends were cut back, 2 bases at V and 7 bases at J, with 15 bases in the middle. This CDR3 is built from 15 residues. Germline loops: CDR1 LGHDT, CDR2 YNNKEL (reference sequence). CDR3 loop: CASSQWSAGSNIQYF. CDR3 nucleotide sequence: TGTGCCAGCAGCCAATGGTCCGCAGGGAGTAACATTCAGTACTTC. Variable domain in full (rest from reference TRBV3-1 and TRBJ2-4): DTAVSQTPKYLVTQMGNDKSIKCEQNLGHDTMYWYKQDSKKFLKIMFSYNNKELIINETVPNRFSPKSPDKAHLNLHINSLELGDSAVYFCASSQWSAGSNIQYFGAGTRLSVL.